The next 13 T cell receptor beta chains were all read from a single sample in a study of T-cell reconstitution after alpha-beta-depleted transplantation in children. Unique molecular identifiers were built into the TCRbeta library. TCRdb called the PCR reads again in MiXCR, with one record for every CDR3 protein. Counted here are 600,000 to 700,000 distinct CDR3 sequences, 16% occurring once; the ten biggest clones make up approximately 1%. The specimen comprised PBMCs from the stem cell graft donor, sampled from the stem cell graft. The receptors here all came from a human donor who donated a stem cell graft to a child with acute myeloid leukemia.

This clonotype was picked up many times. This sequence joins TRBV29-1 and TRBJ2-1, with 8 bases lining up with TRBD1. This CDR3 spans 13 amino acids. Germline lookup yields CDR1 SQVTM and CDR2 ANQGSEA. Trimming cost V 3 bases and J 4 bases; bases outside gene matches: 2. The CDR3 spells CSVDGTGYNEQFF. CDR3 in DNA: TGCAGCGTTGACGGGACAGGTTACAATGAGCAGTTCTTC.

V is TRBV5-1 and J is TRBJ1-1; D is possibly TRBD1 (6 bases). V lost 4 bases to trimming and J lost 1 base, with 14 bases between them. Germline V gives CDR1 SGHRS, CDR2 YFSETQ. The CDR3 has 15 amino acids. CDR3 in DNA: TGCGCCAGCAGCGTCGCGGGGGCGAAGAACACTGAAGCTTTCTTT. Translated, it gives CASSVAGAKNTEAFF.

This clonotype was seen only a few times. This sequence joins TRBV25-1 and TRBJ2-1, with TRBD2 identical over 8 bases. The CDR3 spans 15 residues. With V trimmed by 6 bases and J by 4 bases, 8 bases remained unmatched. The germline V gene has CDR1 MGHDK and CDR2 SYGVNS. In DNA form, the CDR3 reads TGTGCCAGCAGCGGGGGGGTAGCGGGGTACAATGAGCAGTTCTTC. This gives the protein CASSGGVAGYNEQFF. Combining the CDR3 with reference TRBV25-1 and TRBJ2-1 gives the whole variable domain EADIYQTPRYLVIGTGKKITLECSQTMGHDKMYWYQQDPGMELHLIHYSYGVNSTEKGDLSSESTVSRIRTEHFPLTLESARPSHTSQYLCASSGGVAGYNEQFFGPGTRLTVL.

There are a few counts of this clonotype. V is TRBV7-9 and J is TRBJ1-1, with D tentatively TRBD1 (6 bases). The CDR3 spans 13 residues. Germline V gene sequence: CDR1 SEHNR, CDR2 FQNEAQ (reference sequence). V was trimmed by 2 bases and J by 7 bases, leaving 11 bases between them. CDR3 loop: CASSLRTAYEAFF. The CDR3 nucleotides are TGTGCCAGCAGCTTAAGGACAGCCTATGAAGCTTTCTTT.

This clonotype was recorded many times. This CDR3 reads CASIPWPPGQKAETQYF. As DNA, the CDR3 is TGTGCCAGCATCCCATGGCCCCCGGGACAGAAAGCAGAGACCCAGTACTTC. J is TRBJ2-5 and V is TRBV6-2 or TRBV6-3, with TRBD1 matching over 7 bases. Per germline, CDR1 MNHEY and CDR2 SVGEGT. The J segment lost 4 bases and the V segment lost 7 bases, leaving 18 bases of the junction unmatched. There are 17 residues in the CDR3.

This clonotype was recorded at least ten times. The chain couples TRBV27 to TRBJ2-1; TRBD2 agrees at 12 bases. V gave up 3 bases and J gave up 8 bases; unmatched junction bases: 5. Germline values: CDR1 MNHEY, CDR2 SMNVEV (reference sequence). The CDR3 runs 15 residues. The CDR3 reads CASSLTSGGPHEQFF. The CDR3 DNA reads as TGTGCCAGCAGTTTGACTAGCGGGGGACCGCATGAGCAGTTCTTC.

This clonotype was recorded a few times. The chain is built from TRBV19 and TRBJ1-6; 9 bases match TRBD1. The germline V gene has CDR1 LNHDA and CDR2 SQIVND (reference sequence). The junction had 6 bases not matched to a gene; V was cut back by 1 base and J by 5 bases. The CDR3 loop spans 17 amino acids. CDR3: CASSIGHRGQDNSPLHF. CDR3 DNA sequence: TGTGCCAGTAGTATAGGACACAGGGGGCAAGATAATTCACCCCTCCACTTT.

This chain links TRBV15 with TRBJ2-3; TRBD1 agrees at 11 bases. The CDR3 has 16 amino acids. V dropped 5 bases and J dropped 4; count of bases not matched to a gene: 8. CDR1 LNHNV and CDR2 YYDKDF come from the germline V gene (reference sequence). The CDR3 reads CATSSGRGQGADTQYF. CDR3 sequence (DNA): TGTGCCACCAGCTCCGGACGGGGACAGGGGGCAGATACGCAGTATTTT.

With respect to this clonotype: A much more abundant neighbour one base away suggests this may be a read error. The rearrangement links TRBV12-3 or TRBV12-4 to TRBJ2-2; D remains ambiguous. Trimming removed 11 bases from V and 4 bases from J, with 17 bases in between. The CDR3 loop spans 14 amino acids. CDR3 protein: CACTSFRGTGELFF. The CDR3, as DNA: TGTGCCTGCACATCCTTTCGCGGCACCGGGGAGCTGTTTTTT.

The chain combines TRBV20-1 with TRBJ2-3, with 11 positions matching TRBD2. The V segment lost 5 bases and the J segment 4 bases; nucleotides outside the gene matches: 8. Germline CDR1 DFQATT, CDR2 SNEGSKA (reference sequence). CDR3 length: 15 residues. The CDR3: CSAPLLAGAADTQYF. The CDR3 DNA reads TGCAGTGCTCCCTTACTAGCGGGGGCAGCAGATACGCAGTATTTT.

This clonotype was seen ten or more times. J is TRBJ1-1 and V is TRBV20-1; D may be TRBD1 (5 bases). The CDR3 sequence is 14 residues long. The germline gives CDR1 DFQATT, CDR2 SNEGSKA (reference sequence). The V gene lost 6 bases and the J gene lost 1 base, with 15 bases spanning the gap. The CDR3 nucleotides read TGCAGTGCCCTAACGCCTACAGGGAACACTGAAGCTTTCTTT. It is translated as CSALTPTGNTEAFF.

The rearrangement joins TRBV12-3 or TRBV12-4 to TRBJ2-5; 9 nucleotides agree with TRBD2. Trimming took 5 bases from V and 9 from J; bases not matched to a gene: 16. The CDR3 spans 16 residues. The CDR3 loop is CASSPRVAGDPGAQYF. The CDR3 region has the DNA TGTGCCAGCAGTCCCAGGGTAGCGGGGGACCCCGGGGCCCAGTACTTC.

The V call is TRBV20-1, the J call TRBJ1-4; 7 bases map to TRBD1. The CDR3 is 16 amino acids. V shed 1 base, J shed 5 bases, and the junction held 10 bases outside the gene matches. Germline V gene lookup returns CDR1 DFQATT and CDR2 SNEGSKA (reference sequence). CDR3 loop: CSARGRAGQENEKLFF. CDR3 nucleotides: TGCAGTGCTAGAGGACGGGCAGGACAGGAGAATGAAAAACTGTTTTTT.